A single sample gave rise to the 14 T cell receptor beta chains below, sequenced in a study of T cells after yellow fever vaccination. MiXCR was run by TCRdb on the 5' RACE reads, yielding one entry per CDR3 protein. The sample records hundreds of thousands of distinct CDR3 sequences, over 4.5% being singletons. The sequences come from CD4+ T cells sorted from PBMCs, collected on the day of the yellow fever booster vaccination. Source of these receptors: a man younger than 35 who received the YFV17D yellow fever vaccine.

The table lists this clonotype with many counts. This chain links TRBV7-2 with TRBJ2-7, with 7 bases fitting TRBD1. The CDR3 loop spans 14 amino acids. V lost 5 bases to trimming and J lost 4 bases; unmatched junction nucleotides: 8. CDR1 is SGHTA, CDR2 FQGNSA, per germline. The CDR3 loop is CASSQRGQSYEQYF. CDR3 DNA: TGTGCCAGCAGCCAAAGGGGACAGAGTTACGAGCAGTACTTC. The variable domain in full, completed from reference TRBV7-2 and TRBJ2-7, reads GAGVSQSPSNKVTEKGKDVELRCDPISGHTALYWYRQSLGQGLEFLIYFQGNSAPDKSGLPSDRFSAERTGGSVSTLTIQRTQQEDSAVYLCASSQRGQSYEQYFGPGTRLTVT.

The V gene is TRBV12-3 or TRBV12-4, the J gene TRBJ2-2; TRBD2 matches at 8 bases. The junction had 4 bases not matched to a gene; V was cut back by 6 bases and J by 4 bases. The CDR3 extends over 14 amino acids. DNA for the CDR3: TGTGCCAGCAGCCCGGGGGGGGGCACCGGGGAGCTGTTTTTT. It codes for CASSPGGGTGELFF.

This clonotype was observed a handful of times. The chain employs TRBV5-1 and TRBJ2-3; TRBD1 agrees at 7 bases. The germline gives CDR1 SGHRS, CDR2 YFSETQ. J lost 1 base, V lost 0 bases, and 2 bases had no gene match. This CDR3 has 15 residues. The CDR3 DNA is TGCGCCAGCAGCTTGGAGGGACAGCGCACAGATACGCAGTATTTT. Its protein product is CASSLEGQRTDTQYF.

Only a few counts were recorded for this clonotype. The V call is TRBV3-1, the J call TRBJ2-1; D ambiguous. CDR3 length: 12 amino acids. The V end lost 2 bases, the J end lost 7 bases, and 6 bases lay between the germline ends. The germline V gene encodes CDR1 LGHDT and CDR2 YNNKEL (reference sequence). The CDR3 DNA reads as TGTGCCAGCAGCCAATTACCTAATGAGCAGTTCTTC. Protein: CASSQLPNEQFF.

This clonotype was observed a handful of times. The V call is TRBV6-9, the J call TRBJ2-1; D possibly corresponds to TRBD2 (6 bases). Trimming shortened V by 4 bases and J by 7 bases, and 14 bases separated the two germline ends. The germline V gene encodes CDR1 MNHGY and CDR2 SVAAGI. The CDR3 runs to 14 residues. CDR3 DNA: TGTGCCAGCAGTTCGGGACTGGGGGTTAATGAGCAGTTCTTC. Translation gives CASSSGLGVNEQFF.

The rearrangement uses TRBV28 and TRBJ2-6, with D possibly matching TRBD1 (6 bases). Germline assignment: CDR1 MDHEN and CDR2 SYDVKM. V gave up 3 bases and J gave up 0 bases, with 9 bases separating them. The CDR3 is 16 amino acids. As DNA, the CDR3 is TGTGCCAGCAGTTTCGACAGGTTCTCTGGGGCCAACGTCCTGACTTTC. It translates to CASSFDRFSGANVLTF.

In this sample, this clonotype turned up a few times. The chain links TRBV7-2 to TRBJ1-2; D remains unclear. Germline V gives CDR1 SGHTA, CDR2 FQGNSA. Trimming pared 3 bases from V and 6 bases from J, leaving 8 bases between. This CDR3 region has 12 residues. This chain's CDR3 is CASSLSTDGYTF. The CDR3 DNA reads TGTGCCAGCAGCTTGTCGACCGATGGCTACACCTTC.

This clonotype was seen ten or more times. Its ends do not fully match the called genes, so a read error is possible. This chain uses TRBV7-2 with TRBJ2-2; no clear D gene. Germline assignment: CDR1 SGHTA and CDR2 FQGNSA. The CDR3 has 16 amino acids. CDR3 amino acids: CASRLGGSANTGELFF. In nucleotides, the CDR3 is TGTGCCAGCAGGTTAGGTGGCTCCGCGAACACCGGGGAGCTGTTTTTT.

There are a few counts of this clonotype. V gene TRBV7-3 combines with J gene TRBJ2-6, with D uncertain. The CDR3 contains 15 residues. Germline values: CDR1 SGHTA, CDR2 FQGTGA. The V and J ends lost 1 base and 1 base respectively, with 5 bases between them. Written as DNA, the CDR3 is TGTGCCAGCAGCTTAATGTCTTCTGGGGCCAACGTCCTGACTTTC. Protein sequence: CASSLMSSGANVLTF.

In this sample, this clonotype turned up many times. V is TRBV7-9 and J is TRBJ1-1; perhaps TRBD1 as D (6 bases). The CDR3 extends over 13 amino acids. Germline V gene sequence: CDR1 SEHNR, CDR2 FQNEAQ (reference sequence). V lost 4 bases and J lost 4, with 10 bases in between. Here the CDR3 reads CASSSQGTTEAFF. The CDR3 nucleotides read TGTGCCAGCAGCTCACAGGGTACCACTGAAGCTTTCTTT.

V and J are TRBV19 and TRBJ2-2, with D possibly matching TRBD1 (5 bases). Trimming took off 4 bases at V and 1 base at J, with 13 bases between the two ends. The germline gives CDR1 LNHDA, CDR2 SQIVND (reference sequence). CDR3 length: 16 residues. CDR3 sequence reads: CASSTTGRGNTGELFF. As DNA, the CDR3 is TGTGCCAGTAGTACCACAGGAAGGGGGAACACCGGGGAGCTGTTTTTT.

This clonotype was detected ten times or more. The chain carries TRBV11-2 and TRBJ1-1, with D hard to call. This CDR3 comprises 13 residues. V was trimmed by 1 base and J by 5 bases, leaving 8 bases between them. Germline loops: CDR1 SGHAT, CDR2 FQNNGV. In DNA, the CDR3 is TGTGCCAGCAGCTTAGGGGGTTTGACTGAAGCTTTCTTT. It codes for CASSLGGLTEAFF.

This chain joins TRBV29-1 and TRBJ2-5, with TRBD2 as a possible D gene (6 bases). V shed 5 bases and J shed 5 bases, with 18 bases lying between them. Germline V gives CDR1 SQVTM, CDR2 ANQGSEA. This CDR3 contains 14 residues. The CDR3, as DNA: TGCAGCGTTAGGAATGGCGGGGTTTATGAGACCCAGTACTTC. This encodes CSVRNGGVYETQYF.

The chain employs TRBV27 and TRBJ1-1, with D possibly TRBD1 on 6 matching bases. The CDR3 is made up of 14 amino acids. Trimming removed 6 bases at V and 0 bases at J, with 11 bases between. Germline V gives CDR1 MNHEY, CDR2 SMNVEV (reference sequence). CDR3 amino acids: CASRRQALNTEAFF. In nucleotides, the CDR3 is TGTGCCAGCAGGCGACAGGCTCTGAACACTGAAGCTTTCTTT.